The clone carrying this TCR beta chain showed up many times. Its cognate antigen is unknown. The data belong to a study of T cell repertoires in cytomegalovirus infection. Whole-study context: Public TCR beta signature analysis indicated the presence of both CMV infection and matching HLA type. Study outcomes and limitations: Using cumulative public TCR beta family frequency, the authors identified those who carried CMV together with the relevant HLA. In two of eight donors, the top clonotype was HLA-C-restricted CMV-specific.

MiXCR, run by TCRdb on the reads, gives a single entry per CDR3 protein. The sample contains fewer than 550,000 distinct CDR3 sequences, 15% to 20% of which appear only once. V was pared by 1 base and J by 4 bases, with 12 bases between. The length of the CDR3 is 15 residues. CDR1 SGHDN and CDR2 FVKESK come from the germline V gene. V and J are TRBV14 and TRBJ2-3; D remains unclear. The TCR comes from a human donor in good health (CMV status not recorded). Some clones in this sample may be carry-over from other donors' samples. The sequenced sample was CD8+ T cells from PBMCs. The CDR3 sequence: CASSQALGGADTQYF. The DNA for the CDR3 is TGTGCCAGCAGCCAAGCCCTCGGCGGCGCAGATACGCAGTATTTT.